This T cell receptor beta chain comes out of a study of a mutant IDH1 vaccine in newly diagnosed glioma. Turning to the study itself: Eight vaccinations went to patients in weeks 1, 3, 5, 7, 11, 15, 19, 23. Commencement of vaccination occurred 4-6 weeks following radiotherapy alone, or concurrently with temozolomide cycles. Every participant had undergone radiotherapy, temozolomide, or both before, and most underwent both.

The time point was: week 11, during vaccination. Topical imiquimod was applied with each vaccine dose, which held 300 ug of mutant IDH1 20-mer peptide. As for this clone: What it binds is not known.

The repertoire was sequenced with immunoSEQ multiplex PCR; TCRdb's copy has only in-frame clones and lacks some. The table records tens of thousands of clones, about four fifths of them present only once. This sequence originates from a man aged 30 to 45 with glioma. The specimen was PBMCs, collected from a glioma patient whose treatment included an IDH1 peptide vaccine.

CDR3 sequence (DNA): TGTGCCAGCACCTGGGACGGACACTCTGGGGCCAACGTCCTGACTTTC. This gives the protein CASTWDGHSGANVLTF. J is TRBJ2-6 and V is TRBV2, with D perhaps being TRBD1 or TRBD2 (5 bases each). There are 16 residues in the CDR3. Germline lookup yields CDR1 SNHLY and CDR2 FYNNEI. The germline V and J ends were trimmed by 7 bases and 0 bases, with 13 bases remaining between them. Looking up the rest from reference TRBV2 and TRBJ2-6 gives the full variable domain: EPEVTQTPSHQVTQMGQEVILRCVPISNHLYFYWYRQILGQKVEFLVSFYNNEISEKSEIFDDQFSVERPDGSNFTLKIRSTKLEDSAMYFCASTWDGHSGANVLTFGAGSRLTVL.